These T cell receptor beta chains were read from a single sample in a study of CD8+CD57+ T cells in acquired aplastic anemia. TCRdb redid the calling of the reads with MiXCR, one entry per CDR3 protein. The sample contains some 180,000 distinct CDR3 sequences, about 50% of which appear only once. Sequenced input: sorted CD4+, CD8+, or CD8+CD57+ T cells (not recorded which) from PBMCs. The receptors derive from a human donor with aplastic anemia. CDR3s include the opening cysteine and the closing phenylalanine or tryptophan. Each record gives: V gene, D gene, clone size, J gene, CDR3 DNA, CDR3 protein. A D gene is named only where the DNA matches it firmly. The size entry is marked missing in some rows and otherwise reads once, few, many or a size class.

V: TRBV29-1
D: .
size: .
J: TRBJ2-7
DNA: TGCAGCGTCGACTGGGGACGGGGAGGCCTCAAGCAGTACTTC
CDR3: CSVDWGRGGLKQYF

V: TRBV5-1
D: TRBD2
size: .
J: TRBJ2-1
DNA: TGCGCCAGCAGCCCCAGAACAGCGGGAGAGGTCAATGAGCAGTTCTTC
CDR3: CASSPRTAGEVNEQFF

V: TRBV28
D: TRBD1
size: .
J: TRBJ2-7
DNA: TGTGCCAGCAGTTCTGGACAGGGGAGAACCTACGAGCAGTACTTC
CDR3: CASSSGQGRTYEQYF

V: TRBV7-9
D: .
size: few
J: TRBJ2-5
DNA: TGTGCCAGCAGCTTTGGGGGGGCGGAGACCCAGTACTTC
CDR3: CASSFGGAETQYF

V: TRBV12-3/TRBV12-4
D: .
size: .
J: TRBJ1-1
DNA: TGTGCCAGCAGTTTAGTCGGAGAAGCTTTCTTT
CDR3: CASSLVGEAFF

V: TRBV5-6
D: .
size: few
J: TRBJ1-2
DNA: TGTGCCAGCAGCTCTGTGCCCGGCTACACCTTC
CDR3: CASSSVPGYTF

V: TRBV2
D: .
size: many
J: TRBJ2-3
DNA: TGTGCCAGCAGTGGGGGGCGGGGGCCCTCCCTCCATACGCAGTATTTT
CDR3: CASSGGRGPSLHTQYF

V: TRBV11-2
D: .
size: many
J: TRBJ2-5
DNA: TGTGCCAGCAGCTTAAACAGGGTTGGGGGCCCCCGAGAGACCCAGTACTTC
CDR3: CASSLNRVGGPRETQYF

V: TRBV7-9
D: .
size: many
J: TRBJ2-5
DNA: TGTGCCAGCAGCCCGCTGTCTAGCCCCAGGACCCAGTACTTC
CDR3: CASSPLSSPRTQYF

V: TRBV6-1
D: .
size: many
J: TRBJ1-3
DNA: TGTGCCAGCAGTGAAGCCAGGAACACTGGAAACACCATATATTTT
CDR3: CASSEARNTGNTIYF

V: TRBV5-1
D: .
size: .
J: TRBJ2-3
DNA: TGCGCCAGCAGCTTGGGTTTGGGTGGGGCCTCCACAGATACGCAGTATTTT
CDR3: CASSLGLGGASTDTQYF

V: TRBV29-1
D: .
size: few
J: TRBJ1-1
DNA: TGCAGCGTTGCGGGGGGCGGGTTGAACACTGAAGCTTTCTTT
CDR3: CSVAGGGLNTEAFF

V: TRBV2
D: TRBD2
size: .
J: TRBJ2-5
DNA: TGTGCCAGCAGCCTCGGGATACTAGCGGGTAAAGAGACCCAGTACTTC
CDR3: CASSLGILAGKETQYF

V: TRBV9
D: .
size: .
J: TRBJ2-7
DNA: TGTGCCAGCAGCGTAGAACCTAGCGAGTCCTACGAGCAGTACTTC
CDR3: CASSVEPSESYEQYF

V: TRBV19
D: .
size: few
J: TRBJ1-2
DNA: TGTGCCAGTAGTATTAGGGAAAAAACCGACAGCCGAATTCTCGGGGGCTACACCTTC
CDR3: CASSIREKTDSRILGGYTF

V: TRBV7-8
D: .
size: .
J: TRBJ2-2
DNA: TGTGCCAGCAGCTTATTCGGCCGGGAGCTGTTTTTT
CDR3: CASSLFGRELFF

V: TRBV15
D: .
size: .
J: TRBJ1-5
DNA: TGTGCCACCAGCAGCCCCCAGGGAAATCAGCCCCAGCATTTT
CDR3: CATSSPQGNQPQHF

V: TRBV19
D: .
size: many
J: TRBJ1-1
DNA: TGTGCCAGTAAACAGAACACTGAAGCTTTCTTT
CDR3: CASKQNTEAFF

V: TRBV19
D: .
size: many
J: TRBJ1-6
DNA: TGTGCCAGTACGGCGGGAGAATATAATTCACCCCTCCACTTT
CDR3: CASTAGEYNSPLHF